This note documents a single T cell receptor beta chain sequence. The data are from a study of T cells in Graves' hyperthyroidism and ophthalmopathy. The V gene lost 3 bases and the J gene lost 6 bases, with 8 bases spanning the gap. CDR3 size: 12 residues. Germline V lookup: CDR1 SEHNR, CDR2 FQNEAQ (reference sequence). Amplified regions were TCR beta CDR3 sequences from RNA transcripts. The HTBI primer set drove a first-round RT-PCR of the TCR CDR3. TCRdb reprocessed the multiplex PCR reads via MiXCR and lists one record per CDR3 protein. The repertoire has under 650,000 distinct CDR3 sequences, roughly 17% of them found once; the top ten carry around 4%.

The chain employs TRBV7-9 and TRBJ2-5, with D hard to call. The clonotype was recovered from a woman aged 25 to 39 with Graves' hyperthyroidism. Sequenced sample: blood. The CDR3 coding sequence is TGTGCCAGCAGCTTGGACCCTCAGACCCAGTACTTC. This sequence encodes CASSLDPQTQYF.